This T cell receptor (beta chain) was sequenced for a study of T-cell memory formation after mild COVID-19 (dated by TCRdb to about 2021). About the study as a whole: TCR sequence clusters from the two donors were largely donor specific. In a couple of donors, T-cell clones that expanded and contracted after mild COVID-19 were tracked by sequencing TCRalpha and TCRbeta repertoires over time. The cohort comprised two young, previously healthy adult volunteers, one female and one male.

The run used an Illumina NovaSeq 6000. Using 5'RACE with constant-segment primers, TCRalpha and TCRbeta cDNA libraries were constructed, with sample barcodes and unique molecular identifiers added in the process. Trizol reagent was used to extract RNA from every sample. Amplification of the libraries took two PCR steps, and the second step added a second sample barcode plus Illumina TruSeq adapters. Sequencing of the libraries was done on an Illumina NovaSeq, producing 2 x 150 bp paired-end reads. Per the original workflow: Demultiplexing of reads and collapsing into UMI-guided consensus sequences were performed with migec v1.2.7. Using mixcr v2.1.11, the UMI consensuses were aligned to TRA and TRB V and J templates and assembled into clonotypes. A clonotype was counted as expanded or contracted only if both edgeR and NoisET called the change significant, with noise models trained on biological replicates. For edgeR calls, the cutoffs were a false discovery rate-adjusted p below 0.01 and a log2 fold-change threshold of 1. PCA with hierarchical clustering of max-normalized trajectories of the 1000 most abundant clonotypes was used as exploratory dynamics analysis. The CD4 or CD8 phenotype of responding clones was assigned using the separately sequenced CD4+ and CD8+ repertoires. The public reads were quality trimmed at Q25 with fastp and then assembled into clones with MiXCR by TCRdb, keeping productive beta chains. Identical CDR3 protein sequences are pooled into one entry, listed with their most common genes and DNA. These V and J calls are TCRdb output, not the study's own analysis. The sample data list around 310,000 distinct CDR3 sequences, and roughly 15% of these were observed just once. The top ten constitute 20% to 25% of the sample.

Study-wide findings and limitations: SARS-CoV-2 specificity was not confirmed for the second-wave clones peaking on day 37. Contracting CD4+ clones were located mainly in the CM and EM memory subsets, whereas CD8+ clones were found to be enriched in EMRA. Some responding clones were detected in pre-infection memory, which suggested that pre-existing cross-reactive memory T cells had joined the SARS-CoV-2 response. Only two mild cases were covered in the study, and larger cohorts including severe cases with pre-infection samples were considered necessary. From day 15 to 85, contracting clones showed balanced CD4/CD8 phenotypes, whereas a second wave of clones that expanded from day 15 to 37 leaned towards CD4+.

To note about this clonotype: The antigen it binds to is not known. Base-call qualities are not available, and no considerably larger clone is one nucleotide away.

Ficoll-Paque density gradient centrifugation was used to isolate PBMCs. Ends trimmed: V by 1 base, J by 4 bases; bases unmatched to a gene: 8. The CDR3 contains 17 residues, cysteine and phenylalanine counted. The only DNA kept is the CDR3, 51 bases in frame from the first base. From a lookup of the germline V gene, CDR1 and CDR2 are MGHDK and SYGVNS. The chain couples TRBV25-1 to TRBJ2-1, with 9 bases aligning to TRBD1. The receptor's source is a man aged 18 to 29 who had mild COVID-19 (a few samples of this study predate the infection). The sample titles of this study are shuffled in the database, so cell type and time point are left out; the donor was told from shared clones. Material for sequencing was PBMCs or a T cell subset sorted from them (not recorded which). The CDR3 protein is CASSEFSRQGDYNEQFF. The nucleotide sequence reads TGTGCCAGCAGTGAATTTTCCCGACAGGGGGATTACAATGAGCAGTTCTTC. When the CDR3 is completed using the reference TRBV25-1 and TRBJ2-1 genes on either side, the full variable domain is EADIYQTPRYLVIGTGKKITLECSQTMGHDKMYWYQQDPGMELHLIHYSYGVNSTEKGDLSSESTVSRIRTEHFPLTLESARPSHTSQYLCASSEFSRQGDYNEQFFGPGTRLTVL.